This T cell receptor beta chain derives from a study of cytomegalovirus exposure and HLA in healthy donors. Findings and limits, study-wide: Indistinguishable V segments, including TRBV6-2 and TRBV6-3, were excluded. Segments of the TCR beta V type were, in most cases, productive about 87% or about 30% of the time in an earlier analysis. Associated with HLA alleles at 0.05 false discovery rate in a later analysis were about 17,000 TCR beta sequences.

CDR1 is SGHTS, CDR2 YDEGEE, per germline. The CDR3 is 15 residues long. V was pared by 4 bases and J by 8 bases, with 21 bases between. In the PCR, 60 Vbeta and 13 Jbeta primers were used. Only in-frame clones appear in the TCRdb table, and some are missing; sequencing was by immunoSEQ multiplex PCR. The table lists approximately 180,000 clones, approximately 70% of them singletons. This clone was found once. Its target is not known. J is TRBJ1-1 and V is TRBV5-8, with a tentative D call TRBD1 (6 bases). The receptor was isolated from a woman in her thirties in good health and CMV-seronegative. The sample was PBMCs. The CDR3 region has the DNA TGTGCCAGCAGCATATGGAGCAACAGGGTTCCCGAAGCTTTCTTT. It is translated as CASSIWSNRVPEAFF.